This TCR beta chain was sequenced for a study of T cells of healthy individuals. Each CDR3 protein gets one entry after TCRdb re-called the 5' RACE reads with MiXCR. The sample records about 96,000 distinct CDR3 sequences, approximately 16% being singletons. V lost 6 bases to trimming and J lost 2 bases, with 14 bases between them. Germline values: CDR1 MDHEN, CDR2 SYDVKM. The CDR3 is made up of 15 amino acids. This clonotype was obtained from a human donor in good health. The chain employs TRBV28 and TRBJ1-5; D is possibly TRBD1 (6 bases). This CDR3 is CASSHRVIGNQPQHF. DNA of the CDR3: TGTGCCAGCAGCCACAGGGTAATCGGCAATCAGCCCCAGCATTTT.